This T cell receptor beta chain was retrieved from a study of patients and donors after allogeneic stem cell transplantation. V dropped 1 base and J dropped 9; count of bases not matched to a gene: 7. Germline CDR1 LNHNV, CDR2 YYDKDF (reference sequence). This CDR3 is built from 16 residues. This clonotype has more than one count but fewer than ten. MiXCR was run by TCRdb on the RT-PCR reads, yielding one entry per CDR3 protein. The sample lists roughly 960,000 distinct CDR3 sequences; 18% were seen once. This receptor was taken from a human donor who was either an allogeneic HSCT recipient or a stem cell or donor lymphocyte infusion donor (not recorded which). It is not recorded whose cells these are; they may come from a transplant donor. The rearrangement links TRBV15 to TRBJ2-1; the match to TRBD2 covers 12 bases. Material for sequencing was blood, either unsorted or a sorted T cell fraction (not recorded which). The CDR3 here is CATSRVLAGGFGEQFF. In DNA, the CDR3 is TGTGCCACCAGCAGAGTACTAGCGGGAGGTTTCGGTGAGCAGTTCTTC.